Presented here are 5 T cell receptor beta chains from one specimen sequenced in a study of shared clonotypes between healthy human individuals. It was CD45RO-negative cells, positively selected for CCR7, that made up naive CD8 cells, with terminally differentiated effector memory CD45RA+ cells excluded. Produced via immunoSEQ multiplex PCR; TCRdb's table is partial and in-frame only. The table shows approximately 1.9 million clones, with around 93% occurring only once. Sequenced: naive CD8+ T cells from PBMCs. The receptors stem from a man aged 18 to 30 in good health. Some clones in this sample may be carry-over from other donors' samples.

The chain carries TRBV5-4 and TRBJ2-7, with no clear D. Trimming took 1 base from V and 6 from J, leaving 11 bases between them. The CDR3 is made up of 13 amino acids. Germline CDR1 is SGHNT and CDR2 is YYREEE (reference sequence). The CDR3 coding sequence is TGTGCCAGCAGCTTGAGTCGTCTGGGCGAGCAGTACTTC. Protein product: CASSLSRLGEQYF.

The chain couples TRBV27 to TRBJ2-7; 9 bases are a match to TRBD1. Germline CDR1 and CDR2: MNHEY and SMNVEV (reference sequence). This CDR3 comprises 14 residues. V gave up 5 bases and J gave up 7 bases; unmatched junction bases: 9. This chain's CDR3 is CASSPYRGQAEQYF. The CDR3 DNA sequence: TGTGCCAGCAGTCCATACAGGGGGCAGGCGGAGCAGTACTTC.

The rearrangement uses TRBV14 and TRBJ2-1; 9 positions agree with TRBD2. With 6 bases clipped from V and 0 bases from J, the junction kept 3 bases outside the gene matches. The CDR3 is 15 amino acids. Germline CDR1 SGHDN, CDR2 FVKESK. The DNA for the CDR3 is TGTGCCAGCAGGAATAGCGGGAGCTCCTACAATGAGCAGTTCTTC. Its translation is CASRNSGSSYNEQFF.

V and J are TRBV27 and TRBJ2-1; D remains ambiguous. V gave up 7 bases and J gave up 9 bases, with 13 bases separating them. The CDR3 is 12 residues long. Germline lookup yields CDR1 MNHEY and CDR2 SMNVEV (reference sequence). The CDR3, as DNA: TGTGCCAGCATCGGAGCCCCCGGTGAGCAGTTCTTC. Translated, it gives CASIGAPGEQFF.

The CDR3 DNA is TGTGCCAGCACCAGGACTCAAGGTCAGGGTCAGCCCCAGCATTTT. It is translated as CASTRTQGQGQPQHF. This rearrangement joins TRBV6-4 to TRBJ1-5; D perhaps matches TRBD1 (5 bases). The CDR3 has 15 amino acids. The V end lost 7 bases, the J end lost 6 bases, and 19 bases lay between the germline ends. Germline lookup yields CDR1 MRHNA and CDR2 SNTAGT.